These 12 T cell receptor beta chains were sequenced from one sample in a study of cytomegalovirus exposure and HLA in healthy donors (dated by TCRdb to 2016 to 2017). To prepare the library, the immunoSEQ multiplex PCR assay was applied. The multiplex PCR relied on a mix of 60 forward primers for TCR Vbeta segments and 13 reverse primers for TCR Jbeta segments. The table comes from immuneACCESS by way of TCRdb, which keeps in-frame sequences with V and J called. Part of the clones is missing from these tables; in studies checked, under half for an unresolved V gene and the rest for unknown reasons. This sample gives approximately 210,000 clones in total; around 83% of them show up just once. Roughly 10% of the sample comes from the top ten. Sample: PBMCs. Every receptor here comes from a woman aged 45 to 65 in good health and CMV-seropositive.

About this clone: Germline and junction disagree at one end, which may indicate a read error. The CDR3 is CASSAGRGMDMQYF. The DNA of the CDR3 is TGTGCCAGCAGCGCAGGCAGGGGGATGGATATGCAGTATTTT. The chain couples TRBV9 to TRBJ2-3; 7 bases are shared with TRBD1. This CDR3 has 14 amino acids. Per germline, CDR1 SGDLS and CDR2 YYNGEE.

This chain connects TRBV5-5 to TRBJ1-1, with 10 nucleotides matching TRBD1. Germline-derived CDR1 and CDR2 are SGHKS and YYEKEE (reference sequence). V lost 4 bases, J lost 3 bases, and 3 bases stayed unmatched. The CDR3 spans 14 residues. CDR3 region: CASSTGQGDTEAFF. The CDR3 nucleotides read TGTGCCAGCAGCACTGGACAGGGGGACACTGAAGCTTTCTTT. Complete variable domain (other parts from reference TRBV5-5 and TRBJ1-1): DAGVTQSPTHLIKTRGQQVTLRCSPISGHKSVSWYQQVLGQGPQFIFQYYEKEERGRGNFPDRFSARQFPNYSSELNVNALLLGDSALYLCASSTGQGDTEAFFGQGTRLTVV.

This clone was seen just once. This chain links TRBV19 with TRBJ1-1; 7 nucleotides agree with TRBD1. CDR1 and CDR2 from the germline V gene are LNHDA and SQIVND (reference sequence). V was pared by 5 bases and J by 4 bases, with 7 bases of the junction left unmatched. The CDR3 totals 14 residues. Here the CDR3 reads CASSPTGFPTEAFF. The CDR3 DNA follows: TGTGCCAGTAGTCCGACAGGGTTCCCCACTGAAGCTTTCTTT.

The rearrangement links TRBV2 to TRBJ1-4, with TRBD1 matching 11 bases. V shed 7 bases and J 8 bases; nucleotides not matched to a gene: 9. This CDR3 region has 15 residues. Germline V gene lookup returns CDR1 SNHLY and CDR2 FYNNEI. The CDR3 DNA follows: TGTGCCAGCACTCACCCCCGGGACAGGGGGGAAAAACTGTTTTTT. It codes for CASTHPRDRGEKLFF.

The chain uses TRBV6-6 and TRBJ1-1, with D possibly being TRBD1 (5 bases). The V gene lost 4 bases and the J gene lost 1 base, with 10 bases spanning the gap. The CDR3 covers 14 residues. Germline CDR1 MNHNY, CDR2 SVGAGI (reference sequence). CDR3 in amino acids: CASSSTAGNTEAFF. CDR3 DNA: TGTGCCAGCAGTTCGACAGCGGGGAACACTGAAGCTTTCTTT.

This clone was counted a single time. The chain joins TRBV30 to TRBJ1-3; a weak D match, TRBD1 (6 bases). The CDR3 length is 16 residues. Germline V gene lookup returns CDR1 GTSNPN and CDR2 SVGIG (reference sequence). V was trimmed by 0 bases and J by 1 base, leaving 13 bases between them. This chain's CDR3 is CAWSVGAVLSGNTIYF. CDR3 nucleotide sequence: TGTGCCTGGAGTGTGGGGGCGGTATTATCTGGAAACACCATATATTTT.

The V gene is TRBV6-5, the J gene TRBJ1-3; TRBD1 matches 8 bases. The CDR3 runs to 15 residues. V lost 6 bases and J lost 0; bases outside the gene matches: 4. In germline, CDR1 is MNHEY, CDR2 SVGAGI. As DNA, the CDR3 is TGTGCCAGCAGGGGACAGGCCTACTCTGGAAACACCATATATTTT. It yields the protein CASRGQAYSGNTIYF.

The CDR3 DNA follows: TGCGCCAGCAGCCATCCCTCGCCCAGCGGGGGGGCTGGAGAGACCCAGTACTTC. It codes for CASSHPSPSGGAGETQYF. The chain links TRBV4-3 to TRBJ2-5; 10 bases align to TRBD2. The V and J ends lost 3 bases and 4 bases, in that order; junction bases with no gene match: 14. CDR1 is LGHNA and CDR2 is YSLEER in the germline V gene. The CDR3 length is 18 residues.

This clone was seen a single time. V gene TRBV6-5 combines with J gene TRBJ2-2; 9 bases map to TRBD1. The ends lost 6 bases at V and 6 bases at J; junction bases unmatched: 5. The germline V gene has CDR1 MNHEY and CDR2 SVGAGI. The CDR3 contains 14 residues. Here the CDR3 DNA reads TGTGCCAGCAGACGGACAGGGGATGCCGGGGAGCTGTTTTTT. The encoded protein is CASRRTGDAGELFF.

This chain uses TRBV5-4 with TRBJ1-2; a weak D match, TRBD1 (5 bases). The CDR3 sequence is 14 residues long. Germline V CDR1 and CDR2: SGHNT, YYREEE (reference sequence). Trimming pared 3 bases from V and 2 bases from J, leaving 11 bases between. As DNA, the CDR3 is TGTGCCAGCAGCTCCTCGGGGGGAAACTATGGCTACACCTTC. Its protein is CASSSSGGNYGYTF.

The chain has TRBV6-1 and TRBJ2-3; TRBD1 matches 8 bases. This CDR3 is built from 16 residues. Germline CDR1 and CDR2: MNHNS and SASEGT. Trimming at V came to 2 bases and at J to 4 bases, leaving 8 bases not matched to a gene. The CDR3 spells CASSETRTGPPDTQYF. The CDR3 coding sequence is TGTGCCAGCAGTGAAACCCGGACAGGGCCCCCAGATACGCAGTATTTT.

The gene calls are TRBV7-9 and TRBJ1-1; D possibly corresponds to TRBD1 (6 bases). Per germline, CDR1 SEHNR and CDR2 FQNEAQ (reference sequence). This CDR3 contains 15 residues. V was clipped by 2 bases and J by 1 base, with 11 bases between them. The CDR3 loop is CASSLLGHRNTEAFF. As DNA, the CDR3 is TGTGCCAGCAGCTTATTGGGACATAGGAACACTGAAGCTTTCTTT. The whole variable domain, remainder taken from reference TRBV7-9 and TRBJ1-1, is DTGVSQNPRHKITKRGQNVTFRCDPISEHNRLYWYRQTLGQGPEFLTYFQNEAQLEKSRLLSDRFSAERPKGSFSTLEIQRTEQGDSAMYLCASSLLGHRNTEAFFGQGTRLTVV.